The 31 T cell receptor beta chains given below trace back to one sample, sequenced in a study of blood T cell repertoires in COVID-19. The assay was immunoSEQ multiplex PCR, and TCRdb's table has in-frame clones only and misses some. Here the sample spans about 260,000 clones, about 91% being singletons. The material sequenced was PBMCs or T cells enriched from blood (not recorded which). These receptors were collected from a man between 35 and 55 years old who had been exposed to COVID-19.

This clone has only one observation. V is TRBV2 and J is TRBJ1-3; the D is unclear. The CDR3 consists of 12 residues. V gave up 6 bases and J gave up 0 bases, with 3 bases separating them. Germline lookup yields CDR1 SNHLY and CDR2 FYNNEI. CDR3 sequence reads: CASSNSGNTIYF. The DNA for the CDR3 is TGTGCCAGCAGCAACTCTGGAAACACCATATATTTT.

This sequence joins TRBV3-1 (or the pseudogene TRBV3-2) and TRBJ2-7; the match to TRBD1 covers 9 bases. The CDR3 extends over 14 amino acids. The V and J ends lost 5 bases and 6 bases, in that order; junction bases with no gene match: 8. Per the germline V gene, CDR1 is LGHDT and CDR2 is YNNKEL (reference sequence). CDR3 coding DNA: TGTGCCAGCAGCATCCGGGACAGGGTTCCCGAGCAGTACTTC. It yields the protein CASSIRDRVPEQYF.

The rearrangement joins TRBV30 to TRBJ2-5; D is possibly TRBD1 (6 bases). Trimming took off 8 bases at V and 5 bases at J, with 15 bases between the two ends. This CDR3 contains 12 residues. From germline, CDR1 is GTSNPN and CDR2 SVGIG (reference sequence). The CDR3, as DNA: TGTGCCCGCAGGTCAGGGGCTGAGACCCAGTACTTC. It codes for CARRSGAETQYF.

V and J are TRBV5-1 and TRBJ2-3, with D possibly TRBD2 on 6 matching bases. Trimming cost V 1 base and J 0 bases, with 9 bases left between them. The CDR3 is 15 residues long. Germline-derived CDR1 and CDR2 are SGHRS and YFSETQ. CDR3 in DNA: TGCGCCAGCAGCTTGTTTAGCGGTAGCACAGATACGCAGTATTTT. It yields the protein CASSLFSGSTDTQYF.

CDR3 in DNA: TGTGCCAGCAGCCCCGAGGGGGACAACTATGGCTACACCTTC. Protein sequence: CASSPEGDNYGYTF. The V and J genes are TRBV6-2 or TRBV6-3 and TRBJ1-2; perhaps TRBD1 as D (6 bases). Germline CDR1 is MNHEY and CDR2 is SVGEGT. Trimming pared 6 bases from V and 2 bases from J, leaving 13 bases between. The CDR3 extends over 14 amino acids.

The V and J genes are TRBV6-5 and TRBJ2-1; D is possibly TRBD2 (6 bases). Germline assignment: CDR1 MNHEY and CDR2 SVGAGI. CDR3 length: 14 residues. The V and J ends lost 4 bases and 5 bases respectively, with 12 bases between them. The CDR3 reads CASSFPGRNNEQFF. The CDR3 nucleotides read TGTGCCAGCAGTTTTCCTGGGAGGAACAATGAGCAGTTCTTC.

This chain links TRBV12-5 with TRBJ2-2, with D tentatively TRBD1 (6 bases). Germline loops: CDR1 LGHNT, CDR2 FRNRAP. V lost 5 bases and J 2 bases, leaving 15 bases between the germline ends. The CDR3 length is 16 residues. As DNA, the CDR3 is TGTGCTAGTGGTGCACAATGGACAGAAAACACCGGGGAGCTGTTTTTT. This codes for CASGAQWTENTGELFF.

The V call is TRBV7-2, the J call TRBJ2-7; unclear D gene. Germline assignment: CDR1 SGHTA and CDR2 FQGNSA. Trimming removed 2 bases from V and 3 bases from J, with 8 bases in between. There are 13 residues in the CDR3. The CDR3 DNA sequence: TGTGCCAGCAGCTTAAACAGCTTCTACGAGCAGTACTTC. Residues: CASSLNSFYEQYF.

V is TRBV7-2 and J is TRBJ2-3, with D possibly matching TRBD1 (5 bases). In germline, CDR1 is SGHTA, CDR2 FQGNSA. The length of the CDR3 is 14 residues. V was trimmed by 1 base and J by 5 bases, leaving 10 bases between them. DNA of the CDR3: TGTGCCAGCAGCTTAGTACAGGCTCAAGATACGCAGTATTTT. Translation gives CASSLVQAQDTQYF.

The CDR3 spells CASSLGGYRGNEQFF. In nucleotides, the CDR3 is TGCGCCAGCAGCTTGGGCGGTTACAGGGGGAATGAGCAGTTCTTC. The chain employs TRBV5-1 and TRBJ2-1, with 8 bases matching TRBD1. V lost 0 bases and J lost 7; bases outside the gene matches: 6. The CDR3 sequence is 15 residues long. The germline gives CDR1 SGHRS, CDR2 YFSETQ.

J is TRBJ2-7 and V is TRBV19; possible D gene TRBD2, 6 bases. The CDR3 loop spans 12 amino acids. CDR1 is LNHDA, CDR2 SQIVND, per germline (reference sequence). V was trimmed by 3 bases and J by 5 bases, leaving 8 bases between them. DNA of the CDR3: TGTGCCAGTAGTATCGGCGGGAACGAGCAGTACTTC. It specifies CASSIGGNEQYF.

The chain links TRBV2 to TRBJ2-1; 9 nucleotides line up with TRBD2. This CDR3 region has 15 residues. The germline V gene encodes CDR1 SNHLY and CDR2 FYNNEI. V lost 7 bases to trimming and J lost 7 bases; unmatched junction nucleotides: 11. The chain's CDR3 is CASTGIAGVLNEQFF. The CDR3, as DNA: TGTGCCAGCACTGGGATAGCGGGAGTATTAAATGAGCAGTTCTTC. Full variable domain (missing parts from reference TRBV2 and TRBJ2-1): EPEVTQTPSHQVTQMGQEVILRCVPISNHLYFYWYRQILGQKVEFLVSFYNNEISEKSEIFDDQFSVERPDGSNFTLKIRSTKLEDSAMYFCASTGIAGVLNEQFFGPGTRLTVL.

V gene TRBV29-1 combines with J gene TRBJ2-7; 7 positions agree with TRBD1. This CDR3 has 13 amino acids. The germline gives CDR1 SQVTM, CDR2 ANQGSEA. The junction had 12 bases not matched to a gene; V was cut back by 6 bases and J by 7 bases. CDR3 nucleotides: TGCAGCGTCACGGGACAGACCCCTAGGGAGCAGTACTTC. Protein: CSVTGQTPREQYF.

This rearrangement joins TRBV27 to TRBJ2-5; possibly TRBD1 for D (6 bases). The CDR3 length is 14 residues. Germline CDR1 is MNHEY and CDR2 is SMNVEV (reference sequence). V was cut by 5 bases and J by 4 bases, with 14 bases left in between. The CDR3 protein is CASSPRDIRETQYF. CDR3 nucleotide sequence: TGTGCCAGCAGTCCAAGGGACATTAGAGAGACCCAGTACTTC.

The gene calls are TRBV7-9 and TRBJ2-2; a weak D match, TRBD2 (5 bases). The V end was cut by 11 bases, the J end by 1 base, with 8 bases between. Germline values: CDR1 SEHNR, CDR2 FQNEAQ (reference sequence). The CDR3 runs to 12 residues. This chain's CDR3 is CAPSRNTGELFF. The CDR3 region has the DNA TGTGCCCCTAGCCGGAACACCGGGGAGCTGTTTTTT.

The chain carries TRBV28 and TRBJ1-6, with TRBD1 as a possible D gene (5 bases). V lost 5 bases and J 5 bases, leaving 10 bases between the germline ends. The CDR3 consists of 14 residues. CDR1 and CDR2 (germline): MDHEN, SYDVKM. This chain's CDR3 is CASSTGTNNSPLHF. The CDR3 DNA sequence: TGTGCCAGCAGTACTGGGACTAATAATTCACCCCTCCACTTT.

The CDR3 DNA sequence: TGTGCCAGCAGCCGGGGACAGGCAGTTCCCATGAACACTGAAGCTTTCTTT. Translated, it gives CASSRGQAVPMNTEAFF. This chain uses TRBV28 with TRBJ1-1; TRBD1 matches 8 bases. The germline CDR1 and CDR2 sequences are MDHEN and SYDVKM. The CDR3 covers 17 residues. Trimming removed 6 bases from V and 0 bases from J; junction bases left unmatched: 12.

V usage is TRBV30 and J usage is TRBJ2-7; D is unclear. The CDR3 covers 16 residues. Trimming removed 4 bases at V and 2 bases at J, with 21 bases between. The germline V gene encodes CDR1 GTSNPN and CDR2 SVGIG (reference sequence). The CDR3: CAWTNRPERPPYEQYF. Here the CDR3 DNA reads TGTGCCTGGACCAACCGACCGGAGCGTCCCCCCTACGAGCAGTACTTC.

This sequence joins TRBV28 and TRBJ2-1; 16 bases line up with TRBD2. After removal of 7 bases from V and 6 bases from J, the junction contained 18 bases not matched to a gene. The CDR3 is 20 amino acids. Germline V gene sequence: CDR1 MDHEN, CDR2 SYDVKM. CDR3 sequence reads: CASKGFGTSGRARYSNEQFF. The CDR3 DNA is TGTGCCAGCAAGGGTTTCGGGACTAGCGGGAGGGCCCGCTATTCCAATGAGCAGTTCTTC.

The chain has TRBV28 and TRBJ2-1, with 8 bases aligning to TRBD1. CDR1 and CDR2 (germline): MDHEN, SYDVKM. The CDR3 consists of 15 residues. V was pared by 7 bases and J by 7 bases, with 12 bases of the junction left unmatched. The CDR3 DNA reads TGTGCCAGCACCCAAGGGCAGGGGGCCTTGAATGAGCAGTTCTTC. Translation gives CASTQGQGALNEQFF.

The CDR3 DNA reads TGTGCCAGCAGCTTCCCGAGGGCTCACGAGCAGTACTTC. Translation: CASSFPRAHEQYF. The chain employs TRBV7-2 and TRBJ2-7; D may be TRBD2 (5 bases). Trimming pared 3 bases from V and 5 bases from J, leaving 11 bases between. The CDR3 is made up of 13 amino acids. CDR1 is SGHTA and CDR2 is FQGNSA in the germline V gene. The full variable domain, rest sourced from reference TRBV7-2 and TRBJ2-7, is GAGVSQSPSNKVTEKGKDVELRCDPISGHTALYWYRQSLGQGLEFLIYFQGNSAPDKSGLPSDRFSAERTGGSVSTLTIQRTQQEDSAVYLCASSFPRAHEQYFGPGTRLTVT.

V usage is TRBV4-1 and J usage is TRBJ2-2, with D uncertain. This CDR3 region has 14 residues. Germline V lookup: CDR1 MGHRA, CDR2 YSYEKL. Trimming left V 4 bases short and J 6 bases short, with 12 bases between. The CDR3 is CASSPTESSGELFF. Here the CDR3 DNA reads TGCGCCAGCAGCCCAACTGAGTCCTCCGGGGAGCTGTTTTTT.

This rearrangement joins TRBV9 to TRBJ2-3, with D tentatively TRBD1 (5 bases). The germline V and J ends were trimmed by 0 bases and 3 bases, with 20 bases remaining between them. CDR3 length equals 18 residues. The V gene's germline CDR1 is SGDLS and CDR2 YYNGEE. The CDR3 nucleotides read TGTGCCAGCAGCGTAGATGGGGCGAGAGCAAGCCTGACAGATACGCAGTATTTT. Protein: CASSVDGARASLTDTQYF.

The chain uses TRBV28 and TRBJ2-7; possible D gene TRBD1, 5 bases. The CDR3 consists of 12 residues. Per germline, CDR1 MDHEN and CDR2 SYDVKM. Trimming took off 5 bases at V and 6 bases at J, with 11 bases between the two ends. This CDR3 is CASSPTATEQYF. The DNA of the CDR3 is TGTGCCAGCAGTCCGACAGCCACCGAGCAGTACTTC. Looking up the rest from reference TRBV28 and TRBJ2-7 gives the full variable domain: DVKVTQSSRYLVKRTGEKVFLECVQDMDHENMFWYRQDPGLGLRLIYFSYDVKMKEKGDIPEGYSVSREKKERFSLILESASTNQTSMYLCASSPTATEQYFGPGTRLTVT.

The chain has TRBV28 and TRBJ2-2; 7 bases agree with TRBD1. This CDR3 region has 20 residues. Germline loops: CDR1 MDHEN, CDR2 SYDVKM. J was trimmed by 3 bases and V by 5 bases; bases with no gene match: 21. The CDR3 reads CASSPQSGRGSQGHTGELFF. CDR3 DNA sequence: TGTGCCAGCAGTCCGCAGTCGGGCAGGGGGAGCCAGGGGCACACCGGGGAGCTGTTTTTT.

This clone was recorded only once. V gene TRBV2 combines with J gene TRBJ1-5; D not resolved. Trimming cost V 6 bases and J 0 bases, with 6 bases left between them. The germline gives CDR1 SNHLY, CDR2 FYNNEI. CDR3 length: 13 residues. This chain's CDR3 is CASRADSNQPQHF. In DNA, the CDR3 is TGTGCCAGCAGGGCCGATAGCAATCAGCCCCAGCATTTT.

This clone was seen only once. The chain has TRBV7-3 and TRBJ2-2; 8 bases are shared with TRBD2. The CDR3 totals 15 residues. Losses at the gene ends were 3 bases for V and 6 bases for J; bases not matched to a gene: 6. Germline assignment: CDR1 SGHTA and CDR2 FQGTGA. The CDR3 protein is CASSLGGLGAGELFF. The CDR3 coding sequence is TGTGCCAGCAGCTTGGGGGGACTAGGAGCCGGGGAGCTGTTTTTT. The full variable domain, completed using reference TRBV7-3 and TRBJ2-2, is GAGVSQTPSNKVTEKGKYVELRCDPISGHTALYWYRQSLGQGPEFLIYFQGTGAADDSGLPNDRFFAVRPEGSVSTLKIQRTERGDSAVYLCASSLGGLGAGELFFGEGSRLTVL.

The genes are TRBV24-1 and TRBJ1-2, with a possible D match to TRBD1 (5 bases). Germline CDR1 is KGHDR and CDR2 is SFDVKD. V was clipped by 2 bases and J by 0 bases, with 12 bases between them. CDR3 size: 16 residues. This CDR3 is CATSDSAGHPNYGYTF. The DNA of the CDR3 is TGTGCCACCAGTGATTCCGCAGGGCACCCTAACTATGGCTACACCTTC.

The V and J genes are TRBV4-2 and TRBJ1-2, with D possibly matching TRBD1 (5 bases). This CDR3 spans 17 amino acids. The ends were cut back, 4 bases at V and 0 bases at J, with 18 bases in the middle. Germline V gene data show CDR1 as LGHNA and CDR2 as YNFKEQ. CDR3 loop: CASSPELTRGTNYGYTF. The CDR3 DNA is TGTGCCAGCAGCCCAGAACTCACAAGGGGAACTAACTATGGCTACACCTTC.

The chain employs TRBV5-6 and TRBJ2-7; D gene ambiguous. Per germline, CDR1 SGHDT and CDR2 YYEEEE. Trimming took 0 bases from V and 3 from J, leaving 7 bases between them. The CDR3 has 13 residues. CDR3 protein: CASSLAGRYEQYF. The CDR3 DNA reads TGTGCCAGCAGCTTGGCAGGCCGCTACGAGCAGTACTTC.

The chain employs TRBV5-6 and TRBJ2-2; D is ambiguous. The CDR3 runs 14 residues. V shed 5 bases and J shed 0 bases, with 8 bases lying between them. Germline CDR1 is SGHDT and CDR2 is YYEEEE. The DNA for the CDR3 is TGTGCCAGCAGAGACACCCCGAACACCGGGGAGCTGTTTTTT. It specifies CASRDTPNTGELFF.